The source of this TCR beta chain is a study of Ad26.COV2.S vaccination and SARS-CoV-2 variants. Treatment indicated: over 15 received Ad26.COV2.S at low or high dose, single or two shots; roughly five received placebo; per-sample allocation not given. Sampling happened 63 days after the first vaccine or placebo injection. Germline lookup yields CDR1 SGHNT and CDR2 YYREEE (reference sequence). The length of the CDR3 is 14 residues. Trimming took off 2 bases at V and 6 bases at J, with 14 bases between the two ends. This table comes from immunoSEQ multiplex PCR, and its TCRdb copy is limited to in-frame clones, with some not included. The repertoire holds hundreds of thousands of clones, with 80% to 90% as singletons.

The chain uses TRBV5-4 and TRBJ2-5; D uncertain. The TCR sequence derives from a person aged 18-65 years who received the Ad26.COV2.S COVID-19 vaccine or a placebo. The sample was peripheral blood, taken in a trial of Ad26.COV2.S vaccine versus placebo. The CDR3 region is CASSFDSAHKTQYF. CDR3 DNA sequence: TGTGCCAGCAGCTTTGACTCGGCTCACAAGACCCAGTACTTC. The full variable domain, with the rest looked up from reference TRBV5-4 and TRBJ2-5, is ETGVTQSPTHLIKTRGQQVTLRCSSQSGHNTVSWYQQALGQGPQFIFQYYREEENGRGNFPPRFSGLQFPNYSSELNVNALELDDSALYLCASSFDSAHKTQYFGPGTRLLVL.